This T cell receptor (beta chain) was recorded in a study of T cells after yellow fever vaccination. Across the whole study: Preparation of fractions with low cell numbers was performed using SMART-Seq v4 Ultra Low Input.

TCRdb reprocessed the 5' RACE reads with MiXCR, giving one entry per CDR3 protein. The table includes about 120,000 distinct CDR3 sequences, roughly 10% detected once. This clonotype was observed a handful of times. Sequenced material: CD8+ T cells sorted from PBMCs, taken on the day of the yellow fever booster vaccination. The clonotype originates from a man aged 18-30 years who received the YFV17D yellow fever vaccine.

The CDR3: CASSQDKGSPTAEAFF. The CDR3 DNA follows: TGCGCCAGCAGCCAAGATAAGGGGTCCCCTACTGCTGAAGCTTTCTTT. The chain carries TRBV4-1 and TRBJ1-1, with TRBD1 as a possible D gene (5 bases). The germline V gene has CDR1 MGHRA and CDR2 YSYEKL. Trimming removed 0 bases from V and 6 bases from J, with 17 bases in between. CDR3 size: 16 residues.